A single sample gave rise to the 15 T cell receptor beta chains below, sequenced in a study of OX40 agonist ivuxolimab in advanced cancers. The assay was immunoSEQ multiplex PCR, and TCRdb's table has in-frame clones only and misses some. The repertoire includes tens of thousands of clones, approximately 94% of them detected once, and about 10% sits in the top ten. The sequences come from CD4+ or CD8+ T cells sorted from blood, collected in a trial of the OX40 agonist ivuxolimab. The source of these receptors is an adult with an advanced solid tumor such as melanoma, head and neck, liver or kidney cancer.

The chain combines TRBV15 with TRBJ2-5, with 7 positions matching TRBD1. V lost 4 bases and J lost 2; bases outside the gene matches: 10. The CDR3 is 16 amino acids. The germline V gene has CDR1 LNHNV and CDR2 YYDKDF (reference sequence). CDR3 sequence (DNA): TGTGCCACCAGCAAACCAGGGGGTGTAGGGCAAGAGACCCAGTACTTC. Translated: CATSKPGGVGQETQYF.

V gene TRBV4-1 combines with J gene TRBJ2-5, with TRBD2 matching over 8 bases. The CDR3 runs 17 residues. Germline V CDR1 and CDR2: MGHRA, YSYEKL. V shed 1 base and J 2 bases; nucleotides not matched to a gene: 9. In DNA form, the CDR3 reads TGCGCCAGCAGCCAAGCCCGGGGGGGCCGGGGTCAAGAGACCCAGTACTTC. As protein: CASSQARGGRGQETQYF.

The chain has TRBV19 and TRBJ1-5, with D unresolved. Germline CDR1 is LNHDA and CDR2 is SQIVND (reference sequence). This CDR3 spans 14 amino acids. V lost 3 bases and J lost 3, with 9 bases in between. The CDR3, as DNA: TGTGCCAGTAGTATTGGTGCTAACAATCAGCCCCAGCATTTT. Its protein is CASSIGANNQPQHF. Looking up the rest from reference TRBV19 and TRBJ1-5 gives the full variable domain: DGGITQSPKYLFRKEGQNVTLSCEQNLNHDAMYWYRQDPGQGLRLIYYSQIVNDFQKGDIAEGYSVSREKKESFPLTVTSAQKNPTAFYLCASSIGANNQPQHFGDGTRLSIL.

The chain carries TRBV19 and TRBJ1-2; D not certain. V shed 5 bases and J shed 0 bases, with 10 bases lying between them. The CDR3 runs 14 residues. The V gene's germline CDR1 is LNHDA and CDR2 SQIVND (reference sequence). DNA for the CDR3: TGTGCCAGTAGTTGGCGATTAGCTAACTATGGCTACACCTTC. It encodes CASSWRLANYGYTF.

The chain is built from TRBV6-5 and TRBJ1-1; D gene unclear. The V end lost 10 bases, the J end lost 5 bases, and 17 bases lay between the germline ends. CDR3 length: 13 amino acids. CDR1 is MNHEY, CDR2 SVGAGI, per germline. CDR3 loop: CATQRGGWTEAFF. The CDR3 nucleotides read TGTGCCACCCAACGGGGTGGATGGACTGAAGCTTTCTTT.

CDR3 DNA: TGTGCCAGCATCCTACCAGACAGGGCAGGGAAAAAACTGTTTTTT. Translation: CASILPDRAGKKLFF. This chain joins TRBV7-2 and TRBJ1-4, with 7 nucleotides matching TRBD1. V was clipped by 7 bases and J by 9 bases; unmatched bases: 14. CDR1 is SGHTA and CDR2 is FQGNSA in the germline V gene. CDR3 length: 15 amino acids. The variable domain in full, completed from reference TRBV7-2 and TRBJ1-4, reads GAGVSQSPSNKVTEKGKDVELRCDPISGHTALYWYRQSLGQGLEFLIYFQGNSAPDKSGLPSDRFSAERTGGSVSTLTIQRTQQEDSAVYLCASILPDRAGKKLFFGSGTQLSVL.

The rearrangement links TRBV7-9 to TRBJ2-7; D tentatively reads TRBD1 or TRBD2 (5 bases each). CDR1 SEHNR and CDR2 FQNEAQ come from the germline V gene (reference sequence). There are 14 residues in the CDR3. Trimming took off 5 bases at V and 5 bases at J, with 16 bases between the two ends. This chain's CDR3 is CASSPRAGDHEQYF. DNA of the CDR3: TGTGCCAGCAGCCCCCGTGCTGGGGACCACGAGCAGTACTTC.

V is TRBV18 and J is TRBJ2-3, with 9 bases fitting TRBD2. The V gene end was trimmed by 5 bases and the J gene end by 6 bases; junction bases not matched to a gene: 9. The CDR3 covers 15 residues. Germline-derived CDR1 and CDR2 are KGHSH and LQKENI. The CDR3 sequence: CASSGLAPRRDTQYF. Written as DNA, the CDR3 is TGTGCCAGCTCAGGACTAGCGCCCCGTCGGGATACGCAGTATTTT. Full variable domain (missing parts from reference TRBV18 and TRBJ2-3): NAGVMQNPRHLVRRRGQEARLRCSPMKGHSHVYWYRQLPEEGLKFMVYLQKENIIDESGMPKERFSAEFPKEGPSILRIQQVVRGDSAAYFCASSGLAPRRDTQYFGPGTRLTVL.

This chain connects TRBV4-1 to TRBJ1-5, with 7 nucleotides matching TRBD1. The CDR3 is 14 amino acids. Per the germline V gene, CDR1 is MGHRA and CDR2 is YSYEKL. The V segment lost 0 bases and the J segment 7 bases; nucleotides outside the gene matches: 3. Here the CDR3 reads CASSQDSGGQPQHF. CDR3 sequence (DNA): TGCGCCAGCAGCCAAGATTCAGGGGGGCAGCCCCAGCATTTT.

The chain is built from TRBV28 and TRBJ1-5; D unresolved. The CDR3 is 16 residues long. With 2 bases removed from V and 6 bases from J, the gap between germline ends came to 17 bases. The germline gives CDR1 MDHEN, CDR2 SYDVKM. Here the CDR3 reads CASSLPWILDSQPQHF. In DNA form, the CDR3 reads TGTGCCAGCAGTTTACCCTGGATTCTTGACTCTCAGCCCCAGCATTTT.

The DNA of the CDR3 is TGTGCCAGCAGTTACTCGCCCGCCAATGAGCAGTTCTTC. This encodes CASSYSPANEQFF. The gene calls are TRBV6-5 and TRBJ2-1; D gene uncertain. Germline loops: CDR1 MNHEY, CDR2 SVGAGI. This CDR3 region has 13 residues. The V end lost 0 bases, the J end lost 6 bases, and 6 bases lay between the germline ends.

The chain is built from TRBV13 and TRBJ1-6, with D unclear. Trimming removed 8 bases at V and 7 bases at J, with 18 bases between. The germline V gene has CDR1 PRHDT and CDR2 FYEKMQ (reference sequence). The CDR3 totals 15 residues. CDR3 residues: CASGERTGMNSPLHF. The CDR3 DNA reads TGTGCCAGCGGAGAACGGACGGGCATGAATTCACCCCTCCACTTT.

With respect to this clone: Different DNA sequences within this sample yield the same CDR3. This chain links TRBV27 with TRBJ2-3; no firm D call. Germline CDR1 reads MNHEY; CDR2 reads SMNVEV (reference sequence). The CDR3 covers 16 residues. V was trimmed by 9 bases and J by 2 bases, leaving 21 bases between them. The DNA for the CDR3 is TGTGCCAGTCAACTTCAAGGGCCGACTCCCACAGATACGCAGTATTTT. This sequence encodes CASQLQGPTPTDTQYF.

The chain carries TRBV7-9 and TRBJ1-6; D is perhaps TRBD1 (5 bases). Germline CDR1 is SEHNR and CDR2 is FQNEAQ (reference sequence). Trimming left V 4 bases short and J 7 bases short, with 11 bases between. The CDR3 extends over 14 amino acids. The CDR3 here is CASSSGTSNSPLHF. The CDR3 DNA reads as TGTGCCAGCAGCTCCGGGACCTCCAATTCACCCCTCCACTTT. Full variable domain (rest looked up from reference TRBV7-9 and TRBJ1-6): DTGVSQNPRHKITKRGQNVTFRCDPISEHNRLYWYRQTLGQGPEFLTYFQNEAQLEKSRLLSDRFSAERPKGSFSTLEIQRTEQGDSAMYLCASSSGTSNSPLHFGNGTRLTVT.

The V gene is TRBV11-2, the J gene TRBJ1-4; perhaps TRBD1 as D (5 bases). CDR1 is SGHAT and CDR2 is FQNNGV in the germline V gene. V lost 1 base to trimming and J lost 8 bases, with 17 bases between them. CDR3 length: 16 residues. As DNA, the CDR3 is TGTGCCAGCAGCTTAGGCCCACAGGTCGGATCCGAAAAACTGTTTTTT. Protein product: CASSLGPQVGSEKLFF.